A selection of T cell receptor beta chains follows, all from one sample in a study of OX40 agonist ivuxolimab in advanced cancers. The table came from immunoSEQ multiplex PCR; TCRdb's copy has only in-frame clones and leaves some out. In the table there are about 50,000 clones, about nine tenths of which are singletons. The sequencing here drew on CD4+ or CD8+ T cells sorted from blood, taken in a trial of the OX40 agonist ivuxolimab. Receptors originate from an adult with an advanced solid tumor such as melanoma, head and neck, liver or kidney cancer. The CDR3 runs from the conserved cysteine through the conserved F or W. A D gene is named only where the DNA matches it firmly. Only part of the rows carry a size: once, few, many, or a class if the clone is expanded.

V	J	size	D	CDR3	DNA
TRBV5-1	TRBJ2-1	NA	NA	CASSLDSLAEQFF	TGCGCCAGCAGCTTGGATTCGTTGGCTGAGCAGTTCTTC
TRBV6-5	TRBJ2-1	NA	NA	CASSATNHEQFF	TGTGCCAGCAGTGCGACTAACCATGAGCAGTTCTTC
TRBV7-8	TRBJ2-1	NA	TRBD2	CASSESGSSYNEQFF	TGTGCCAGCAGCGAAAGCGGGAGCTCCTACAATGAGCAGTTCTTC
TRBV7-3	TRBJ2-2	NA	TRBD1	CASSSTPGQGASGELFF	TGTGCCAGCAGCTCTACACCGGGACAGGGGGCCTCCGGGGAGCTGTTTTTT
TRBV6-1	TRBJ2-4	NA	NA	CASRAGLDIQYF	TGTGCCAGCAGGGCAGGTTTAGACATTCAGTACTTC
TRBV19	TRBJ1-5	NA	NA	CASSTTGNQPQHF	TGTGCCAGTAGTACCACAGGGAATCAGCCCCAGCATTTT
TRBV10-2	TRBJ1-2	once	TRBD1	CASSSGTGLNYGYTF	TGCGCCAGCAGTTCCGGGACAGGATTAAACTATGGCTACACCTTC
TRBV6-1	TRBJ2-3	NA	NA	CASSIQIADTQYF	TGTGCCAGCAGTATCCAAATTGCAGATACGCAGTATTTT
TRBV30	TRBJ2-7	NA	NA	CAWRTGTPFDEQYF	TGTGCCTGGAGGACCGGGACTCCTTTCGACGAGCAGTACTTC
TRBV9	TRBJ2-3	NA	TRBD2	CASSARDYTDTQYF	TGTGCCAGCAGCGCCCGGGACTACACAGATACGCAGTATTTT
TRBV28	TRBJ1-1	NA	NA	CASTTVNTEAFF	TGTGCCAGCACCACCGTGAACACTGAAGCTTTCTTT
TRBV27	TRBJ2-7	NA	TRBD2	CASSLRGTSGSNEQYF	TGTGCCAGCAGTTTAAGGGGAACTAGCGGGAGTAACGAGCAGTACTTC
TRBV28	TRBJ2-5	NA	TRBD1	CASTLGQSGTQYF	TGTGCCAGCACCCTGGGACAGTCAGGGACCCAGTACTTC
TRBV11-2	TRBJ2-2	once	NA	CASSFGQTIGTGELFF	TGTGCCAGCAGCTTTGGACAAACGATCGGAACCGGGGAGCTGTTTTTT
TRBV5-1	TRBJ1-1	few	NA	CASSLGGSWSEAFF	TGCGCCAGCAGCTTGGGGGGGAGTTGGTCTGAAGCTTTCTTT
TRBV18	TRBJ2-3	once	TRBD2	CASSPLLAGGTDTQYF	TGTGCCAGCTCACCGTTACTAGCGGGGGGCACAGATACGCAGTATTTT
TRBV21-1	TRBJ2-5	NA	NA	CASSKLPARAQYF	TGTGCCAGCAGCAAATTGCCAGCTAGGGCCCAGTACTTC
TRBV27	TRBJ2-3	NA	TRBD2	CASTLAGSTDTQYF	TGTGCCAGCACACTAGCGGGGAGCACAGATACGCAGTATTTT
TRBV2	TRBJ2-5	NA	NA	CASSDNLETQYF	TGTGCCAGCAGTGACAACCTGGAGACCCAGTACTTC
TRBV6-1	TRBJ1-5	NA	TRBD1	CASSEATGGGQPQHF	TGTGCCAGCAGTGAAGCCACAGGGGGCGGCCAGCCCCAGCATTTT
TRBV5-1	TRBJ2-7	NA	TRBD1	CASSLRDRGNEQYF	TGCGCCAGCAGCTTGCGGGACAGGGGGAACGAGCAGTACTTC
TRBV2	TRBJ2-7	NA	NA	CASFSDSYEQYF	TGTGCCAGCTTCTCCGATTCCTACGAGCAGTACTTC
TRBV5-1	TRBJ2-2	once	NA	CASSTTTATGELFF	TGCGCCAGCAGCACGACGACAGCCACCGGGGAGCTGTTTTTT
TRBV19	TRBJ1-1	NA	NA	CASSFRENTEAFF	TGTGCCAGTAGTTTCCGTGAGAACACTGAAGCTTTCTTT
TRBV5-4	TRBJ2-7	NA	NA	CASSSGQALGQYF	TGTGCCAGCAGCTCAGGACAAGCTTTGGGGCAGTACTTC
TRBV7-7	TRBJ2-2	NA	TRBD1	CASSSWTGTIAGELFF	TGTGCTAGCAGCTCGTGGACAGGGACAATTGCCGGGGAGCTGTTTTTT
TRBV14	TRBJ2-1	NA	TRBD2	CASSYTSGFGNEQFF	TGTGCCAGCAGCTATACTAGCGGGTTTGGTAATGAGCAGTTCTTC
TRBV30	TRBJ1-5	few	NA	CAWRGNSNQPQHF	TGTGCCTGGAGAGGAAATAGCAATCAGCCCCAGCATTTT
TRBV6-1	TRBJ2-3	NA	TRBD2	CASSAMSGMTTDTQYF	TGTGCCAGCAGTGCGATGAGCGGGATGACCACAGATACGCAGTATTTT
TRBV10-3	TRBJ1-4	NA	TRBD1	CATQGAATNEKLFF	TGTGCCACACAGGGGGCAGCAACTAATGAAAAACTGTTTTTT
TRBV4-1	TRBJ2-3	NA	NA	CASSQELSRDTQYF	TGCGCCAGCAGCCAAGAGCTCTCCCGAGATACGCAGTATTTT
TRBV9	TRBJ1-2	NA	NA	CASSVDLRNYGYTF	TGTGCCAGCAGCGTAGACCTGCGAAACTATGGCTACACCTTC
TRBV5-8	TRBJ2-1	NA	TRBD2	CASIRLAGNEQFF	TGTGCCAGCATCCGGCTAGCGGGCAATGAGCAGTTCTTC
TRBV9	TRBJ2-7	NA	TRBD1	CASSAGTGQRQYF	TGTGCCAGCAGCGCGGGGACAGGCCAGCGTCAGTACTTC
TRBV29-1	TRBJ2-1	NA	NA	CSVADGSRYNEQFF	TGCAGCGTTGCTGACGGGAGTAGGTACAATGAGCAGTTCTTC
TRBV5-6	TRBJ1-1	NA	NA	CASSLAGVFNTEAFF	TGTGCCAGCAGCTTGGCGGGGGTCTTCAACACTGAAGCTTTCTTT
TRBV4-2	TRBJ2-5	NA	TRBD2	CASRDELAGKETQYF	TGTGCCAGCAGGGACGAACTAGCGGGAAAAGAGACCCAGTACTTC
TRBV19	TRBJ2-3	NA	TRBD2	CASSVSGSYRDTQYF	TGTGCCAGTAGTGTTAGCGGGAGTTACAGAGATACGCAGTATTTT
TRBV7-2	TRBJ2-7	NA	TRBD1	CASSLGRTGSNEQYF	TGTGCCAGCAGCTTAGGTAGGACAGGGTCTAACGAGCAGTACTTC
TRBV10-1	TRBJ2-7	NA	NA	CASSESLGGYEQYF	TGCGCCAGCAGTGAGTCTTTAGGGGGCTACGAGCAGTACTTC
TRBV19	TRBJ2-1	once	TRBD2	CASSNVAGRLNEQFF	TGTGCCAGTAGTAATGTAGCGGGGAGACTCAATGAGCAGTTCTTC
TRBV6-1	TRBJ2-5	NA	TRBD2	CASRGLAGETQYF	TGTGCCAGCAGGGGACTAGCGGGAGAGACCCAGTACTTC
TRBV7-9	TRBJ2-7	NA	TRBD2	CASSLSPAGREQYF	TGTGCCAGCAGCTTGAGTCCAGCGGGACGCGAGCAGTACTTC
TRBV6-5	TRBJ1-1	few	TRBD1	CASGQQGTVSEAFF	TGTGCCAGCGGTCAACAGGGGACAGTCTCTGAAGCTTTCTTT
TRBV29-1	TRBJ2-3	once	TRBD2	CSVEGYRLAGGHSPDTQYF	TGCAGCGTTGAAGGATATCGCCTAGCGGGAGGGCATAGCCCAGATACGCAGTATTTT
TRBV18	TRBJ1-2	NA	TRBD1	CASSPNGQVYGYTF	TGTGCCAGCTCACCGAATGGACAGGTCTATGGCTACACCTTC
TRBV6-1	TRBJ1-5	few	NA	CASSDRPGASNQPQHF	TGTGCCAGCAGTGATCGTCCCGGAGCAAGCAATCAGCCCCAGCATTTT
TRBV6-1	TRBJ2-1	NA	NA	CASSAGSEQFF	TGTGCCAGCAGTGCCGGGAGCGAGCAGTTCTTC
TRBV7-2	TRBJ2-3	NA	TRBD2	CASSVSGTSTDTQYF	TGTGCCAGCAGCGTCAGCGGGACTAGCACAGATACGCAGTATTTT
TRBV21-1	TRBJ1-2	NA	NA	CASSSTGGVESFNYGYTF	TGTGCCAGCAGCTCCACAGGGGGCGTAGAATCGTTTAACTATGGCTACACCTTC
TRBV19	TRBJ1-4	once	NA	CASSSPLGMNEKLFF	TGTGCCAGTAGTTCCCCCTTGGGGATGAATGAAAAACTGTTTTTT